The present entry profiles one T cell receptor (beta chain) with its context. Its antigen has not been determined. One base away there is no much larger clone; base qualities are not given. The time point tag for this specimen amounts to: resected brain tissue, or blood drawn just prior to surgery. The surgery cases with the highest brain T cell transcript signatures were chosen for TCR beta chain sequencing of brain tissue, and also of blood when blood was available. Prior to surgery, the patients had been treated with at least one anti-epileptic drug. TCR-sequenced patients were children with drug-resistant epilepsy due to tuberous sclerosis complex, focal cortical dysplasia, Rasmussen encephalitis or hemimegalencephaly. Blood samples were drawn just before the epilepsy surgery. Bulk genomic DNA was extracted from unsorted brain tissue and whole blood with the Monarch genomic DNA purification kit.

TCR beta chain sequences were generated from genomic DNA using the immunoSEQ assay. The study's own analysis went as follows. CDR3 sequences not starting with the conserved framework cysteine at position 104 were manually removed. To get clonality, the normalized Shannon's Diversity Index was subtracted from one, giving values from 0 (maximal diversity) to 1 (oligoclonal). To check whether a given CDR3 had different frequencies in two samples, for example brain versus blood, chi-squared comparison-of-proportions tests were used. Public clonotypes were found by searching immuneACCESS, and the VDJdb browser was used to assess similarity to known antiviral clonotypes. TCRdb provides this immuneACCESS table in a form limited to in-frame rearrangements. Some clones are lacking; in checked studies, under half of them reflect an unresolved V gene, and why the rest are absent is not known. That table supplies the V and J calls and clone size; D and trimming were determined from the DNA. A total of 110,000 or so clones appear in this sample, roughly 94% of them only once. Of the sample, around 4.1% is held by the ten largest clones.

The entry originates in a study of brain T cells in children with intractable seizures (dated by TCRdb to about 2021). For the wider study: Resected brain tissue from 50 or so pediatric epilepsy surgery cases was initially screened for immune gene transcripts with a NanoString immunology panel. Most of the 12 selected surgery cases also had pre-surgery blood sequenced, which left four cases with brain tissue only.

Beyond this particular receptor, the publication reports: Sequencing depth differed between pre- and post-surgery blood, so clones missing from the pre-surgery sample may reflect undersampling. The patients' HCMV serostatus was not known, and viral specificity was inferred solely from CDR3 sequence similarity.

This TCR came from a boy less than two years old with hemimegalencephaly and intractable seizures. Sample: peripheral blood, taken at surgery.

The nucleotide sequence is TGTGCCAGCGGCCGCCGACAGGGAACGGGGGAGCTGTTTTTT. Its coded protein is CASGRRQGTGELFF. The sequence is built from TRBV3-1 (or the pseudogene TRBV3-2) and TRBJ2-2, with TRBD1 identical over 7 junction bases. From the cysteine through the phenylalanine, the CDR3 covers 14 amino acids. Just the 42-base CDR3 DNA is kept, in frame starting at base 1. V is cut back by 8 bases and J by 8 bases, with 11 bases in the junction unmatched. As encoded in the germline V gene (reference sequence), CDR1 is LGHDT while CDR2 is YNNKEL.